What follows is one T cell receptor beta chain and its context. Sequencing used immunoSEQ multiplex PCR; TCRdb keeps in-frame clones, though not all of them. The sample records about 350,000 clones, 65% to 90% being singletons. This record comes from a study of Ad26.COV2.S vaccination and SARS-CoV-2 variants. Documented treatment: approximately 18 received Ad26.COV2.S at low or high dose, single or two shots; 5 received placebo; per-sample allocation not given. Sampling was done on day 63 after the first vaccine or placebo injection. This CDR3 region has 15 residues. The V gene lost 4 bases and the J gene lost 0 bases, with 12 bases spanning the gap. Germline values: CDR1 LGHNA, CDR2 YNFKEQ.

This chain links TRBV4-2 with TRBJ1-1; no clear D gene. The starting material was peripheral blood, obtained in a trial of Ad26.COV2.S vaccine versus placebo. This clonotype originated in a person aged 18-60 years who received the Ad26.COV2.S COVID-19 vaccine or a placebo. The CDR3 nucleotides are TGTGCCAGCAGCCGTGAGTGGGGAGTGAACACTGAAGCTTTCTTT. Encoded protein: CASSREWGVNTEAFF.